Shown below are 3 T cell receptor beta chains from a single sample sequenced in a study of cytomegalovirus exposure and HLA in healthy donors (dated by TCRdb to about 2017). Libraries came from the immunoSEQ multiplex PCR assay. The multiplex PCR relied on a mix of 60 forward primers for TCR Vbeta segments and 13 reverse primers for TCR Jbeta segments. What TCRdb holds here is the immuneACCESS table cut down to in-frame rearrangements. Part of the clones is not present; checked against another copy, under half of the missing clones reflect an unresolved V gene, and the others are unexplained. The sample profile shows 130,000 to 150,000 clones; roughly four fifths of them were found once. The top ten clones comprise 4.9% of the sample. Sequenced material: PBMCs. These receptor sequences come from a woman in her fifties or sixties in good health and CMV-seronegative.

Only one count was recorded for this clone. The rearrangement joins TRBV4-2 to TRBJ2-3; TRBD2 matches 7 bases. CDR1 and CDR2 from the germline V gene are LGHNA and YNFKEQ. The CDR3 has 18 amino acids. V was pared by 3 bases and J by 0 bases, with 12 bases of the junction left unmatched. Here the CDR3 reads CASSQEQASGGSTDTQYF. CDR3 sequence (DNA): TGTGCCAGCAGCCAGGAGCAGGCTAGCGGAGGAAGCACAGATACGCAGTATTTT.

The gene calls are TRBV7-6 and TRBJ2-7; possible D gene TRBD2, 6 bases. The CDR3 sequence is 16 residues long. The V end lost 0 bases, the J end lost 5 bases, and 17 bases lay between the germline ends. Germline-derived CDR1 and CDR2 are SGHVS and FNYEAQ. Written as DNA, the CDR3 is TGTGCCAGCAGCTTAGCGCCGAGCGGCGGGATCCACGAGCAGTACTTC. Protein product: CASSLAPSGGIHEQYF.

In its sample, this clone was seen a few times. The chain links TRBV2 to TRBJ1-5; no clear D gene. CDR1 and CDR2 (germline): SNHLY, FYNNEI. CDR3 length: 14 amino acids. The V end lost 3 bases, the J end lost 0 bases, and 6 bases lay between the germline ends. CDR3 sequence: CASSDYYSNQPQHF. CDR3 nucleotides: TGTGCCAGCAGTGATTACTATAGCAATCAGCCCCAGCATTTT.